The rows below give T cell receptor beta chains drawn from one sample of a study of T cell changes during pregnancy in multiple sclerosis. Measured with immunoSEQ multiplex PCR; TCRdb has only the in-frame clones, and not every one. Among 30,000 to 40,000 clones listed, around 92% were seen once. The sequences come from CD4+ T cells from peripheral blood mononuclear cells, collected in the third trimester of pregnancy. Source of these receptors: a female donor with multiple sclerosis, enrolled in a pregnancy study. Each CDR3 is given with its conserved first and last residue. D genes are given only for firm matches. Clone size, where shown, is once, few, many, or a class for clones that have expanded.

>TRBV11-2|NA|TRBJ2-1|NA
TGTGCCAGCAGCATAGGACAGAAGTCGCCTGAAGGTGAGCAGTTCTTC
CASSIGQKSPEGEQFF
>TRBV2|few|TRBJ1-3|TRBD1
TGTGCCAGCAGTGGACAGGGATCCGGAAACACCATATATTTT
CASSGQGSGNTIYF
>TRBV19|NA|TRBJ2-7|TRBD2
TGTGCCAGTAGTAGGGGTAGCGGGAGAGGCGAGCAGTACTTC
CASSRGSGRGEQYF
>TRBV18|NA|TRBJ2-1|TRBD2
TGTGCCAGCTCCCTAGGACTAGCGGGAGGGCGGGATGAGCAGTTCTTC
CASSLGLAGGRDEQFF
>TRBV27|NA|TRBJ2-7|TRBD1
TGTGCCAGCAGGCCGACAGGGGCCTACGAGCAGTACTTC
CASRPTGAYEQYF
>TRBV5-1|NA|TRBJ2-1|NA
TGCGCCAGCACCTCCCTGGGCGAGAGCTCCTACAATGAGCAGTTCTTC
CASTSLGESSYNEQFF
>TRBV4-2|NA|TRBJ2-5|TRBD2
TGTGCCAGCAGCCAAGATCAGGTAGCGGGAGGCCTGGGGGAGACCCAGTACTTC
CASSQDQVAGGLGETQYF
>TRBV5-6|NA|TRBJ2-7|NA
TGTGCCAGCAGCTTCAGGGCCGGCGAGCAGTACTTC
CASSFRAGEQYF
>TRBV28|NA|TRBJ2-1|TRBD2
TGTGCCAGCGGACGACTAGCGGGAGGGAGGGATGAGCAGTTCTTC
CASGRLAGGRDEQFF
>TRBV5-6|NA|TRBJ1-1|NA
TGTGCCAGCAGCCCAGGGACACGGGACACTGAAGCTTTCTTT
CASSPGTRDTEAFF
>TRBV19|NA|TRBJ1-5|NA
TGTGCCAGTACCCCCCTCTGGGACTATAGCAATCAGCCCCAGCATTTT
CASTPLWDYSNQPQHF
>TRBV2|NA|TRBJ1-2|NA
TGTGCCAGCAGTGGGGACTCCGTGGGCTACACCTTC
CASSGDSVGYTF
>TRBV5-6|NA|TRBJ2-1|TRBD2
TGTGCCAGCAGCTTATTAAAAGCGGGAGTACGAAATGAGCAGTTCTTC
CASSLLKAGVRNEQFF
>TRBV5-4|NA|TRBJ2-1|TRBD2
TGTGCCAGCAGCCCCGGGGGGGGAGTAATCAGGAATGAGCAGTTCTTC
CASSPGGGVIRNEQFF
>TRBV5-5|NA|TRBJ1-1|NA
TGTGCCAGCAGCTCGACCACTAAAGCCCCTGCCCCAGCTTTCTTT
CASSSTTKAPAPAFF
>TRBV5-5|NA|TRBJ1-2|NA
TGTGCCAGCAGCTTGCCCGGGAACGGCCCCTATGGCTACACCTTC
CASSLPGNGPYGYTF
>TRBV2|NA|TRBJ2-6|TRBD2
TGTGCCAGCAGTGTTTCTAGCGGGGTGTCCTCTGGGGCCAACGTCCTGACTTTC
CASSVSSGVSSGANVLTF
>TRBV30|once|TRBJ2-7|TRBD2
TGTGCCTGTACCTCCTTGACTAGCGGAGGAGTCGAGCAGTACTTC
CACTSLTSGGVEQYF
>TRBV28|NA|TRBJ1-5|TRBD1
TGTGCCAGCAGGAGACAGGGGCTTCGTCAGCCCCAGCATTTT
CASRRQGLRQPQHF
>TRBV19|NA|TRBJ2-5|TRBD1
TGTGCCAGTAGTACCTACCCGACAGGGGCCGGAGAGACCCAGTACTTC
CASSTYPTGAGETQYF
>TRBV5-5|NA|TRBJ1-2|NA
TGTGCCAGCAGCCAGGGCAGTGGCTACACCTTC
CASSQGSGYTF
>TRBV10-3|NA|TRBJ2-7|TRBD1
TGTGCCATCGAAAATCGGGACAGGGGGTACGAGCAGTACTTC
CAIENRDRGYEQYF
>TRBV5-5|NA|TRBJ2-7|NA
TGTGCCAGCAGCTTCCGACAGGGAGGTAACTACGAGCAGTACTTC
CASSFRQGGNYEQYF
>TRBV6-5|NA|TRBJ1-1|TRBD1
TGTGCCAGCAGTCTCCGGGACAGTTACACTGAAGCTTTCTTT
CASSLRDSYTEAFF
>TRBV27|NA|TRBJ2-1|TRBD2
TGTGCCAGCAGTTTTGGACTAGCGAGAGGGGGGGGGTACAATGAGCAGTTCTTC
CASSFGLARGGGYNEQFF
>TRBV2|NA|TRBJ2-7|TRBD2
TGTGCCAGCAACGTAGCGGGGGCTTCCTACGAGCAGTACTTC
CASNVAGASYEQYF
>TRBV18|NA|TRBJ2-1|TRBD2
TGTGCCAGCTTGTCCCGACTAGCCCCGGTCCATGAGCAGTTCTTC
CASLSRLAPVHEQFF
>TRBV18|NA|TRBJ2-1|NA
TGTGCCAGCTCACCATTGGAGCAGAAGAGTGGTGAGCAGTTCTTC
CASSPLEQKSGEQFF
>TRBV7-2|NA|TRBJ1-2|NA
TGTGCCAGCAGCTTGGGGGGTGGGGGAAACTATGGCTACACCTTC
CASSLGGGGNYGYTF
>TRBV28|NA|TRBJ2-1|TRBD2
TGTGCCAGCAGTTTATGGGTCGTGACAGGGGGGACTAGCGGGATGGGGAACAATGAGCAGTTCTTC
CASSLWVVTGGTSGMGNNEQFF
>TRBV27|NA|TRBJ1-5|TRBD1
TGTGCCAGCGGGACAGGGGTTCAGCCCCAGCATTTT
CASGTGVQPQHF
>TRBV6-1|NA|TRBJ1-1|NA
TGTGCCAGCATTGGAGGGAACACTGAAGCTTTCTTT
CASIGGNTEAFF
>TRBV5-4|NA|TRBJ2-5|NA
TGTGCCAGCAGCCCGCAGGGGTTAGAGACCCAGTACTTC
CASSPQGLETQYF
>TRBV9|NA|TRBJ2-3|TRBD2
TGTGCCAGCAGCGTAATCGGACTAGCGTATTCCGATACGCAGTATTTT
CASSVIGLAYSDTQYF
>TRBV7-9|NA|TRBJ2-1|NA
TGTGCCAGCAGCTTAGGAGCGGCCACCTACAATGAGCAGTTCTTC
CASSLGAATYNEQFF
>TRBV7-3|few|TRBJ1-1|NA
TGTGCCAGCAGCTTAGAGCGGGGCACTGAAGCTTTCTTT
CASSLERGTEAFF
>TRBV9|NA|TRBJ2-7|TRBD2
TGTGCCAGCAGCATTCATAGCGGGTACTCCTACGAGCAGTACTTC
CASSIHSGYSYEQYF
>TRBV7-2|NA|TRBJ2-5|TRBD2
TGTGCCAGCAGGGTCGGACTAGCGGGAGAGACCCAGTACTTC
CASRVGLAGETQYF
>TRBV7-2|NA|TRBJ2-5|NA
TGTGCCAGCAGCCACTCGGGGAGGCCCCAAGAGACCCAGTACTTC
CASSHSGRPQETQYF
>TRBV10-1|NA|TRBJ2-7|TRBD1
TGCGCCAGCAGCGAGGGGACAGGGGGTCACTACGAGCAGTACTTC
CASSEGTGGHYEQYF
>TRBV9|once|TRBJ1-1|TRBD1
TGTGCCAGCAGCGCCAGAGCCGGACAGGGAAGCACTGAAGCTTTCTTT
CASSARAGQGSTEAFF